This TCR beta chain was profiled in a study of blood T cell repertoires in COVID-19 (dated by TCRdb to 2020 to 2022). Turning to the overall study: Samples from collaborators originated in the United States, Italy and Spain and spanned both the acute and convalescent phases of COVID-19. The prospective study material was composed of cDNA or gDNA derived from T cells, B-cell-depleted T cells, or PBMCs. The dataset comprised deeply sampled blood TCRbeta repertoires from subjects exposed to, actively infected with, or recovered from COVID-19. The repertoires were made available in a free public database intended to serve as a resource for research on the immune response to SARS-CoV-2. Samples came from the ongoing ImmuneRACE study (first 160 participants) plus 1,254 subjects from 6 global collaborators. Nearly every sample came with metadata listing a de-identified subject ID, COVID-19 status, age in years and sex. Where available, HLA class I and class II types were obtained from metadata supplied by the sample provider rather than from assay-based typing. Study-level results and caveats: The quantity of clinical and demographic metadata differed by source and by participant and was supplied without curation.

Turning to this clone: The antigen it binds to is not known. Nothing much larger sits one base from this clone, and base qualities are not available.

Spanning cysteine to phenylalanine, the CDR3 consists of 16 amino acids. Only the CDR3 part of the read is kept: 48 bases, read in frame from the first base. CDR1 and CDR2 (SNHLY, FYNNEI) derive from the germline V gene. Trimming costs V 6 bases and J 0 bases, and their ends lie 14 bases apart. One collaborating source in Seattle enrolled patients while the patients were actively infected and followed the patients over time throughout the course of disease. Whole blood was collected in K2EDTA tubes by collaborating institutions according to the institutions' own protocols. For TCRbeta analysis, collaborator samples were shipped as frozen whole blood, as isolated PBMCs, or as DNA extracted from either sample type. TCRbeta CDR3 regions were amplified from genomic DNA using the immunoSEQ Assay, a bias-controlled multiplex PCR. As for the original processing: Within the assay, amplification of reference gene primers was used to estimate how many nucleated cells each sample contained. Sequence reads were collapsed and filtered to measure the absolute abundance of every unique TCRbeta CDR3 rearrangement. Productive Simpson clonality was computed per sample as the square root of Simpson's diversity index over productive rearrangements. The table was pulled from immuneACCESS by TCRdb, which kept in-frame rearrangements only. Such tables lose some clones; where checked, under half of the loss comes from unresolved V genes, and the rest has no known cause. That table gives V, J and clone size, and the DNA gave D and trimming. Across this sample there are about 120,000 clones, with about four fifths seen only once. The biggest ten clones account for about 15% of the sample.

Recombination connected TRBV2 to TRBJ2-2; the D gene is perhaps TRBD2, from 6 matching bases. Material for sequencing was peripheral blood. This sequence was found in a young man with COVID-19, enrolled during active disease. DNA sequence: TGTGCCAGCAGCCCCACACGACTAGCGAACACCGGGGAGCTGTTTTTT. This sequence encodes CASSPTRLANTGELFF.